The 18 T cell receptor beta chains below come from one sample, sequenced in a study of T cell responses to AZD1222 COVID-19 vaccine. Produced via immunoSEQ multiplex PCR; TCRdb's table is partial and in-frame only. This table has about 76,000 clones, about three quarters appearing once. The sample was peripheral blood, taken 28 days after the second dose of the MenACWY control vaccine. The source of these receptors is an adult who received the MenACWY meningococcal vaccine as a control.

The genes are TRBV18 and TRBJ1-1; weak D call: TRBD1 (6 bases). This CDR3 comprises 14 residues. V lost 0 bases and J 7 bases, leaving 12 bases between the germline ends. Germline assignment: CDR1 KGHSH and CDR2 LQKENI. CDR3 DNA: TGTGCCAGCTCACCACCGGGGGGGCCCCTTGAAGCTTTCTTT. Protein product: CASSPPGGPLEAFF.

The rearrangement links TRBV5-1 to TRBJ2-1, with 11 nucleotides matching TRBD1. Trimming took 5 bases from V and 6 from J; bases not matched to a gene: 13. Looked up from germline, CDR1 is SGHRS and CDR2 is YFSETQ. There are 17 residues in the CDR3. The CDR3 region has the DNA TGCGCCAGCAGTTTTAGCTGGACAGGGGGCGAGTCCAATGAGCAGTTCTTC. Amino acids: CASSFSWTGGESNEQFF.

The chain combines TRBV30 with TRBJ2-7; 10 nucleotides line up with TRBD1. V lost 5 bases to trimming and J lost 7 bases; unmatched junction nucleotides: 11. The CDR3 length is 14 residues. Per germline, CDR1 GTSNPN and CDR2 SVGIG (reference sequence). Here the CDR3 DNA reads TGTGCCTGGGGGTCCGGGACAGGGGTATGGGAGCAGTACTTC. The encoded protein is CAWGSGTGVWEQYF.

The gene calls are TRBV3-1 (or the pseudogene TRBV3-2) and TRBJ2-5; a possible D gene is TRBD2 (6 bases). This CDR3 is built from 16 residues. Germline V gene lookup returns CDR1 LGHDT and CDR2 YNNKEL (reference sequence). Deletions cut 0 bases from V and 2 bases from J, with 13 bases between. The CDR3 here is CASSQELRRGQETQYF. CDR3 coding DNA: TGTGCCAGCAGCCAAGAGCTAAGGCGGGGACAAGAGACCCAGTACTTC.

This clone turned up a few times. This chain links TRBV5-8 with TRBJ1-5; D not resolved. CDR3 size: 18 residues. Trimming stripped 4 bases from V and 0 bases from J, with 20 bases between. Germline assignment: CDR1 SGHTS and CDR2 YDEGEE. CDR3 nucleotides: TGTGCCAGCAGCCTTCTAGGTACCGCCGGTTATAGCAATCAGCCCCAGCATTTT. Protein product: CASSLLGTAGYSNQPQHF.

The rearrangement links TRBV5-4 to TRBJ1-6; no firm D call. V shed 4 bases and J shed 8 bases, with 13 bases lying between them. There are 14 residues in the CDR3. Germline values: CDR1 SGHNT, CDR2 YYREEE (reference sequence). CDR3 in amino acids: CASSVGGPDSPLHF. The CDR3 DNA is TGTGCCAGCAGCGTCGGCGGGCCAGATTCACCCCTCCACTTT.

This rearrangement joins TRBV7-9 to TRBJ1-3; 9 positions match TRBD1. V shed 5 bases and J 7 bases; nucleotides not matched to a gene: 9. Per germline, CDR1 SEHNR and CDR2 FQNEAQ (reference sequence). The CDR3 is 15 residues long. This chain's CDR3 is CASSLGTGYYNTIYF. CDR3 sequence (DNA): TGTGCCAGCAGCCTCGGGACAGGGTATTACAACACCATATATTTT.

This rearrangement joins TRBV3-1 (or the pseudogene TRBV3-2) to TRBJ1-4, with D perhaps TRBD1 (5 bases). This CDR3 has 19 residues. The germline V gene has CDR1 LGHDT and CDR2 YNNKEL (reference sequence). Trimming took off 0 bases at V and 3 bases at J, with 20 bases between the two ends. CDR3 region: CASSQEGRGSGPANEKLFF. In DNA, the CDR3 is TGTGCCAGCAGCCAAGAAGGGAGAGGTTCAGGGCCGGCTAATGAAAAACTGTTTTTT.

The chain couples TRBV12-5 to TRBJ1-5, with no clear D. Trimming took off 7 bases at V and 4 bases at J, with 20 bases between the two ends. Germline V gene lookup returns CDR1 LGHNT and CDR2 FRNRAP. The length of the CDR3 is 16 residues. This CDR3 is CASAPDREQRNQPQHF. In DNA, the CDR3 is TGTGCTAGTGCTCCTGACCGGGAGCAGAGAAATCAGCCCCAGCATTTT.

In DNA, the CDR3 is TGTGCCAGCAGTTACTCTTGGACAGACCCCTCCTACGAGCAGTACTTC. Translation gives CASSYSWTDPSYEQYF. The chain links TRBV6-2 or TRBV6-3 to TRBJ2-7, with TRBD1 as a possible D gene (6 bases). Germline CDR1 MNHEY, CDR2 SVGEGT. V was trimmed by 0 bases and J by 0 bases, leaving 12 bases between them. This CDR3 is 16 amino acids long.

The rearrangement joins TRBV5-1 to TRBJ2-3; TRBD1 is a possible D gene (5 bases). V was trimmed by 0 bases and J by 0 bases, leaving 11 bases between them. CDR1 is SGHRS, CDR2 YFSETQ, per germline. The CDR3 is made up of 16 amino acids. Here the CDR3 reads CASSLGGRPSTDTQYF. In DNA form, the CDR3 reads TGCGCCAGCAGCTTGGGGGGCCGTCCTAGCACAGATACGCAGTATTTT.

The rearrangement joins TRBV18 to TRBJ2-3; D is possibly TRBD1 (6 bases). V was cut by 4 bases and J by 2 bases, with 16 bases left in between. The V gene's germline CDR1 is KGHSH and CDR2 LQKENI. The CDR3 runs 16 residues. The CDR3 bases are TGTGCCAGCTCACGGCCGACAGGAGTTTCCACAGATACGCAGTATTTT. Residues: CASSRPTGVSTDTQYF.

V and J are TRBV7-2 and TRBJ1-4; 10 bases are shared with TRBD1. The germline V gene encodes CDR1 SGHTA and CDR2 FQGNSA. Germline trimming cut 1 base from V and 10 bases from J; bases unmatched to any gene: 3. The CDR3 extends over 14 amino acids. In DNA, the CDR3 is TGTGCCAGCAGCTTAGGACAGGGGGCAGGAAAACTGTTTTTT. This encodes CASSLGQGAGKLFF.

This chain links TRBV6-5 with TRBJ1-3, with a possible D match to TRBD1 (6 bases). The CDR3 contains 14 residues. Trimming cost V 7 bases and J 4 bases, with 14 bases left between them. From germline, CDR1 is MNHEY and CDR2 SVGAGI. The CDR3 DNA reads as TGTGCCAGCAATTCAGGGGCGGCCGGAAACACCATATATTTT. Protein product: CASNSGAAGNTIYF.

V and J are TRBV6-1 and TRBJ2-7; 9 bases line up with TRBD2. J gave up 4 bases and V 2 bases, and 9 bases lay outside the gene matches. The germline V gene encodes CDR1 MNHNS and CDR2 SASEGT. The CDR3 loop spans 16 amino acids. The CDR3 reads CASSEIGSGSGYEQYF. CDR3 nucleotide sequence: TGTGCCAGCAGTGAAATAGGTAGCGGGAGTGGGTACGAGCAGTACTTC.

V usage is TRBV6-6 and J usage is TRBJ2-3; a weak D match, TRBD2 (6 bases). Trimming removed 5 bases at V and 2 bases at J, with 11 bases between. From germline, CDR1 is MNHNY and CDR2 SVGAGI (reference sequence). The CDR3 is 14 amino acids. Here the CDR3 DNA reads TGTGCCAGCAGTCCGGGACTGATCACAGATACGCAGTATTTT. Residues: CASSPGLITDTQYF.

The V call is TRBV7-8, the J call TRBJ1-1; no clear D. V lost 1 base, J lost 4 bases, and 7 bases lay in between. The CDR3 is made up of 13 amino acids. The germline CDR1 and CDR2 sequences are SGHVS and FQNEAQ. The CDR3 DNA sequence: TGTGCCAGCAGCTTAGGGACTTCCACTGAAGCTTTCTTT. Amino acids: CASSLGTSTEAFF.

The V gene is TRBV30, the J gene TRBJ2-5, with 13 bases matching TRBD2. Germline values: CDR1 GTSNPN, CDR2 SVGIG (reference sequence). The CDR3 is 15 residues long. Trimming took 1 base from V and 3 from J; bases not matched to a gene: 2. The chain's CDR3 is CAWSAGLAGEETQYF. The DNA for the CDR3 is TGTGCCTGGAGTGCCGGACTAGCGGGAGAAGAGACCCAGTACTTC.